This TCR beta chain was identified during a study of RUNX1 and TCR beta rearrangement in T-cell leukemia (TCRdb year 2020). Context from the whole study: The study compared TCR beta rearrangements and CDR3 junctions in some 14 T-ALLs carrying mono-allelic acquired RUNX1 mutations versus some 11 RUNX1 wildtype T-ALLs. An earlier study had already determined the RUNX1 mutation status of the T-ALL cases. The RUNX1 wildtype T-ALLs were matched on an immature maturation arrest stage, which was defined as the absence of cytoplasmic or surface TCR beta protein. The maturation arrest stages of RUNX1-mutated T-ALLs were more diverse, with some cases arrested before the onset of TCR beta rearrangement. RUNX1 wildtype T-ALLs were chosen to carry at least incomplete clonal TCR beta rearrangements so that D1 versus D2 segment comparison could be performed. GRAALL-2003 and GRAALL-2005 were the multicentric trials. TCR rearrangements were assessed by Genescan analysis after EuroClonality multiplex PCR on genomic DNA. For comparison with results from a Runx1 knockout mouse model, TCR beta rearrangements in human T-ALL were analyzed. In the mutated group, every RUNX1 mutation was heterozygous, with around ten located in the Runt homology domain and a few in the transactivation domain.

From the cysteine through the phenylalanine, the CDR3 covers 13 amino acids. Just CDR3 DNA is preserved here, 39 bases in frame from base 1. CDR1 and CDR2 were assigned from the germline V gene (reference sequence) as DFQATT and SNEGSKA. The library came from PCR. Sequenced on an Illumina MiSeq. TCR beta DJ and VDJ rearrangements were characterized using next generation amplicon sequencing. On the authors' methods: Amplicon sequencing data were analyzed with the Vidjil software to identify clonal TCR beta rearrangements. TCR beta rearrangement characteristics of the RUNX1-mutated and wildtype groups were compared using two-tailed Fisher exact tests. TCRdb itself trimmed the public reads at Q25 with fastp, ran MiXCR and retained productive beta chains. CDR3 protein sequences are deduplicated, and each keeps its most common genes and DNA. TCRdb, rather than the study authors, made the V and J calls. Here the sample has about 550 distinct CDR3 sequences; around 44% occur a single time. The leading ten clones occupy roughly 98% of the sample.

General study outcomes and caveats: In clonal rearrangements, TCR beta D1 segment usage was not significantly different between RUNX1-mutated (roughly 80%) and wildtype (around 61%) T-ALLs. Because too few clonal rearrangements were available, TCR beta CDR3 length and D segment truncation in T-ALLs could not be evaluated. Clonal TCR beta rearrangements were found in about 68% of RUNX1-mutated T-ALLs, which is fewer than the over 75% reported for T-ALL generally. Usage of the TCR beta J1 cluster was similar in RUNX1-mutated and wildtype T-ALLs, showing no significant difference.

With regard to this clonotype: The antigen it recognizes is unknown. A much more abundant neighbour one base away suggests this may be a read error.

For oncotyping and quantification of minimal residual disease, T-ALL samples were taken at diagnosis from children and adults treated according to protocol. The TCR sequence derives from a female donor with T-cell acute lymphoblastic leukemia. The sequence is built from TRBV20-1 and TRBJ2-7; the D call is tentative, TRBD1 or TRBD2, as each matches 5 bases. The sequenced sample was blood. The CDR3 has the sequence CSAWGLSSCEQYF. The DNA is TGCAGTGCCTGGGGGTTGAGCTCCTGCGAGCAGTACTTC.